This TCR beta chain stems from a study of Tregs in tolerant kidney transplant recipients. This table comes from immunoSEQ multiplex PCR, and its TCRdb copy is limited to in-frame clones, with some not included. Of tens of thousands of clones listed, approximately 93% are singletons. A word on this clone: Its antigen is undetermined.

The CDR3 extends over 15 amino acids. CDR1 is SQVTM and CDR2 is ANQGSEA in the germline V gene. V dropped 6 bases and J dropped 3; count of bases not matched to a gene: 13. Recipients received nonmyeloablative bone marrow transplants from related graft donors, with transient mixed chimerism. The study's findings and limits: Biological reproducibility was not directly addressed in this study. Expanding Tregs on activated donor B cells appeared to best identify donor-specific TCRbeta clones.

The specimen comprised CD4+ T cells from blood (PBMCs), sampled 12 months after the transplant. The chain recombines TRBV29-1 with TRBJ2-7; 8 nucleotides agree with TRBD1. This clonotype originated in a human patient who received a combined kidney and bone marrow transplant. Some T cells may be transferred from the graft donor. The CDR3 bases are TGCAGCGTCGCCTCCCACAGGGGGGATAACTACGAGCAGTACTTC. This sequence encodes CSVASHRGDNYEQYF.